This TCR beta chain was recovered during a study of blood T cell repertoires in COVID-19. Authors' processing steps: From reference gene primer amplification, estimates of nucleated cell counts were derived. The method was immunoSEQ multiplex PCR; TCRdb's version includes in-frame clones alone and lacks a portion of them. That table furnishes V, J and clone size, whereas the DNA furnished D and trimming. The data contain approximately 260,000 clones, approximately 91% of them seen just once; the ten biggest clones take up approximately 2.2%. The CDR3 is 15 amino acids. Trimming pared 10 bases from V and 2 bases from J, leaving 19 bases between. CDR1 is MNHEY and CDR2 is SVGAGI in the germline V gene.

J is TRBJ2-3 and V is TRBV6-5, with a weak D call TRBD1 (6 bases). This TCR came from a man aged 45-65 years with acute or convalescent COVID-19. Sequencing was carried out using peripheral blood. CDR3 sequence reads: CATLTGTPSTDTQYF. CDR3 in DNA: TGTGCCACCCTAACAGGGACCCCTTCCACAGATACGCAGTATTTT.